This TCR beta chain originates from a study of sequential checkpoint blockade in melanoma. In the study overall: First-line arms were nivolumab then ipilimumab, or the reverse, randomized 1:1.

The CDR3 sequence is 18 residues long. Germline V gives CDR1 KGHSH, CDR2 LQKENI. Unmatched junction bases numbered 17, after V lost 5 bases and J lost 7 bases. Treatment specified: randomized to nivolumab then ipilimumab (arm A) or the reverse (arm B). DNA-damaging chemotherapy had not been given to any patient beforehand. Sorted cells were live CD3+CD8+, lacking CD19 and CD56, from PBMCs. The assay was immunoSEQ multiplex PCR, and TCRdb's table has in-frame clones only and misses some. Among about 17,000 clones listed, roughly 70% were seen once. V and J are TRBV18 and TRBJ2-3; 11 positions agree with TRBD1. The sequencing used CD8+ T cells sorted from blood (inferred from file names), collected from a patient given nivolumab and ipilimumab in sequence. This sequence was found in a human donor with melanoma. The CDR3 spells CASSTYESDRGHLNTQYF. The CDR3 DNA reads as TGTGCCAGCTCAACCTACGAGTCGGACAGGGGGCACTTGAATACGCAGTATTTT.